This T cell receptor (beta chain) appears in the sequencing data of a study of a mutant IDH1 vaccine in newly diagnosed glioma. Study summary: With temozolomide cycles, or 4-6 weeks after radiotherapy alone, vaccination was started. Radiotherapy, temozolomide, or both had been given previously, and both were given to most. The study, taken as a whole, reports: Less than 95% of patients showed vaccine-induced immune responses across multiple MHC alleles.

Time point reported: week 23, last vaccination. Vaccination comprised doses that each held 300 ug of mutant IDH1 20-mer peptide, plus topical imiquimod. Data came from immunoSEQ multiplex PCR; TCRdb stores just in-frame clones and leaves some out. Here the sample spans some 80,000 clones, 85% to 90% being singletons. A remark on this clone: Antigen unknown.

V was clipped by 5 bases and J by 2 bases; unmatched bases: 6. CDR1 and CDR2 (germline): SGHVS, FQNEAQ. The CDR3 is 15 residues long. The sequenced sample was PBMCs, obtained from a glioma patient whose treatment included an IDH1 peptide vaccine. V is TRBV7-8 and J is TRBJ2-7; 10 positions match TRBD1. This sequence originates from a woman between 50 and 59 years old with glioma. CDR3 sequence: CASSLTGTGAYEQYF. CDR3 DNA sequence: TGTGCCAGCAGCCTTACCGGGACAGGGGCCTACGAGCAGTACTTC.